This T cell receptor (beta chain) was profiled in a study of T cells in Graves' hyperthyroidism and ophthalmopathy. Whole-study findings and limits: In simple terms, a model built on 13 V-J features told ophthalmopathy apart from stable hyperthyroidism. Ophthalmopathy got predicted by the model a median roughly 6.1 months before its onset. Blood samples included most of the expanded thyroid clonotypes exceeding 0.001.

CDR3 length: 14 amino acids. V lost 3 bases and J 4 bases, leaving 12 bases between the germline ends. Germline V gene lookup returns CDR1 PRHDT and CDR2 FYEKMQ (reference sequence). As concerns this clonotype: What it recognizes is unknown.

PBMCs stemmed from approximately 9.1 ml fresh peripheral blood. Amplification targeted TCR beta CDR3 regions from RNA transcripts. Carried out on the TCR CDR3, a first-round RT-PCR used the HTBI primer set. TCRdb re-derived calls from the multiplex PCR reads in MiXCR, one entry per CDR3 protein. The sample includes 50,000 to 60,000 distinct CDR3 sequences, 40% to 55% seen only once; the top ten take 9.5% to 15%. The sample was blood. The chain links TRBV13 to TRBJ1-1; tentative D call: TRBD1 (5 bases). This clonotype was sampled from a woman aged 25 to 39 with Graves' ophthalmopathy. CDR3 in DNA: TGTGCCAGCAGCTTGACTAGCGGGGGCACTGAAGCTTTCTTT. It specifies CASSLTSGGTEAFF.